The 16 T cell receptor beta chains listed next were all sequenced from one sample in a study of T cells after yellow fever vaccination. MiXCR, run by TCRdb on the 5' RACE reads, gives a single entry per CDR3 protein. The sample contains some 320,000 distinct CDR3 sequences, 8.5% to 10% of which appear only once. The starting material was CD4+ T cells sorted from PBMCs, obtained 5 days after the yellow fever booster vaccination. These receptors were obtained from a man aged 18 to 30 who received the YFV17D yellow fever vaccine.

This clonotype was counted only a few times. The chain uses TRBV7-2 and TRBJ2-5; D possibly corresponds to TRBD2 (6 bases). CDR1 SGHTA and CDR2 FQGNSA come from the germline V gene. The V and J ends lost 5 bases and 5 bases respectively, with 18 bases between them. There are 15 residues in the CDR3. CDR3 nucleotides: TGTGCCAGCAGCCCCCGGGGCGGGACTCTGGAGACCCAGTACTTC. As protein: CASSPRGGTLETQYF.

This chain connects TRBV29-1 to TRBJ2-4; D is possibly TRBD2 (5 bases). This CDR3 contains 17 residues. Trimming took off 7 bases at V and 5 bases at J, with 27 bases between the two ends. Germline V CDR1 and CDR2: SQVTM, ANQGSEA. Written as DNA, the CDR3 is TGCAGCGCCCAAACGGGGTACGGTGGTTCAGGAGAAAACATTCAGTACTTC. Its protein product is CSAQTGYGGSGENIQYF.

This rearrangement joins TRBV9 to TRBJ2-1; D possibly corresponds to TRBD2 (6 bases). Per germline, CDR1 SGDLS and CDR2 YYNGEE. V was pared by 4 bases and J by 9 bases, with 11 bases between. CDR3 length: 12 residues. CDR3 amino acids: CASSSGVGEQFF. The CDR3 nucleotides are TGTGCCAGCAGCTCGGGGGTAGGTGAGCAGTTCTTC.

This clonotype came up a few times. The rearrangement links TRBV20-1 to TRBJ1-1; tentative D call: TRBD1 (5 bases). The V end was cut by 5 bases, the J end by 7 bases, with 20 bases between. This CDR3 contains 14 residues. CDR1 DFQATT and CDR2 SNEGSKA come from the germline V gene (reference sequence). The CDR3 spells CSAPVPGRPLEAFF. In DNA, the CDR3 is TGCAGTGCTCCTGTCCCGGGACGTCCTCTTGAAGCTTTCTTT.

This clonotype was counted at least ten times. The V call is TRBV5-1, the J call TRBJ1-6; D is ambiguous. Trimming shortened V by 0 bases and J by 8 bases, and 9 bases separated the two germline ends. Germline loops: CDR1 SGHRS, CDR2 YFSETQ. The CDR3 spans 14 residues. The CDR3 sequence: CASSLVGKDSPLHF. In DNA form, the CDR3 reads TGCGCCAGCAGCTTGGTGGGGAAAGATTCACCCCTCCACTTT.

V and J are TRBV6-1 and TRBJ2-4; D is possibly TRBD2 (5 bases). There are 13 residues in the CDR3. Trimming removed 0 bases at V and 15 bases at J, with 15 bases between. Looked up from germline, CDR1 is MNHNS and CDR2 is SASEGT. The CDR3 reads CASSEARDARLYF. The CDR3 DNA reads TGTGCCAGCAGTGAAGCCCGGGATGCTAGACTGTACTTC.

This clonotype occurred many times. The chain carries TRBV7-9 and TRBJ2-7; TRBD2 aligns across 13 bases. V gave up 5 bases and J gave up 5 bases; unmatched junction bases: 9. The germline V gene has CDR1 SEHNR and CDR2 FQNEAQ (reference sequence). The CDR3 covers 16 residues. In nucleotides, the CDR3 is TGTGCCAGCAGCGCGGGACTAGCGGGATCTCGGGACGAGCAGTACTTC. Residues: CASSAGLAGSRDEQYF.

This clonotype was observed a few times. The chain couples TRBV7-2 to TRBJ1-5; D possibly corresponds to TRBD1 (5 bases). The germline V and J ends were trimmed by 5 bases and 7 bases, with 12 bases remaining between them. Germline-derived CDR1 and CDR2 are SGHTA and FQGNSA. The CDR3 consists of 13 residues. The CDR3 region is CASSTRQFQPQHF. The CDR3 nucleotides are TGTGCCAGCAGCACGAGACAGTTCCAGCCCCAGCATTTT.

The rearrangement uses TRBV6-1 and TRBJ2-1; weak D call: TRBD2 (5 bases). CDR1 is MNHNS, CDR2 SASEGT, per germline. Trimming removed 0 bases at V and 2 bases at J, with 17 bases between. The CDR3 is 18 amino acids. The CDR3 loop is CASSEAWTYSEAYNEQFF. CDR3 in DNA: TGTGCCAGCAGTGAAGCGTGGACTTATAGCGAGGCCTACAATGAGCAGTTCTTC.

V usage is TRBV6-4 and J usage is TRBJ2-1, with D perhaps matching TRBD1 or TRBD2 (5 bases each). CDR1 and CDR2 (germline): MRHNA, SNTAGT. CDR3 length: 13 residues. V shed 5 bases and J shed 8 bases, with 13 bases lying between them. The CDR3 DNA is TGTGCCAGCAGTCGCGACGGGGCCCATGAGCAGTTCTTC. Translated: CASSRDGAHEQFF.

The CDR3 DNA reads as TGTGCCAGCAGCCGCACCCTACAGGGGGCGGATCAGCCCCAGCATTTT. This gives the protein CASSRTLQGADQPQHF. The J gene is TRBJ1-5, the V gene TRBV6-1; 9 bases agree with TRBD1. Per the germline V gene, CDR1 is MNHNS and CDR2 is SASEGT. The CDR3 is 16 residues long. Trimming removed 6 bases from V and 5 bases from J; junction bases left unmatched: 11.

The chain combines TRBV6-5 with TRBJ1-1; weak D call: TRBD1 (6 bases). Trimming took off 2 bases at V and 1 base at J, with 11 bases between the two ends. Germline CDR1 MNHEY, CDR2 SVGAGI. The CDR3 length is 15 residues. CDR3 nucleotide sequence: TGTGCCAGCAGTTACGACGGGGGGGCGAACACTGAAGCTTTCTTT. As protein: CASSYDGGANTEAFF.

This clonotype was seen more than once but under ten times. The rearrangement joins TRBV5-1 to TRBJ2-1; D might be TRBD1 (5 bases). The V gene's germline CDR1 is SGHRS and CDR2 YFSETQ. V lost 3 bases and J lost 7, with 14 bases in between. CDR3 length: 14 amino acids. CDR3 in DNA: TGCGCCAGCAGCTCGATTAAAGGGGAAAATGAGCAGTTCTTC. This gives the protein CASSSIKGENEQFF. Looking up the rest from reference TRBV5-1 and TRBJ2-1 gives the full variable domain: KAGVTQTPRYLIKTRGQQVTLSCSPISGHRSVSWYQQTPGQGLQFLFEYFSETQRNKGNFPGRFSGRQFSNSRSEMNVSTLELGDSALYLCASSSIKGENEQFFGPGTRLTVL.

This clonotype showed up just a few times. This sequence joins TRBV4-2 and TRBJ2-2; maybe TRBD1 (7 bases). Germline values: CDR1 LGHNA, CDR2 YNFKEQ. V lost 3 bases, J lost 8 bases, and 13 bases lay in between. The CDR3 contains 14 residues. In DNA form, the CDR3 reads TGTGCCAGCAGCCAGAACAGGGGAGGTGGGGAGCTGTTTTTT. It codes for CASSQNRGGGELFF.

This clonotype has only a few counts. This chain links TRBV30 with TRBJ1-5; no firm D call. Trimming stripped 2 bases from V and 0 bases from J, with 8 bases between. The germline CDR1 and CDR2 sequences are GTSNPN and SVGIG (reference sequence). CDR3 length: 14 amino acids. CDR3 nucleotide sequence: TGTGCCTGGAGTTCTACAGTTAGCAATCAGCCCCAGCATTTT. Encoded protein: CAWSSTVSNQPQHF. The full variable domain, with the rest looked up from reference TRBV30 and TRBJ1-5, is SQTIHQWPATLVQPVGSPLSLECTVEGTSNPNLYWYRQAAGRGLQLLFYSVGIGQISSEVPQNLSASRPQDRQFILSSKKLLLSDSGFYLCAWSSTVSNQPQHFGDGTRLSIL.

In this sample, this clonotype turned up a few times. The chain joins TRBV29-1 to TRBJ2-1; 9 nucleotides match TRBD2. Unmatched junction bases numbered 11, after V lost 4 bases and J lost 7 bases. The CDR3 loop spans 15 amino acids. Germline V gene sequence: CDR1 SQVTM, CDR2 ANQGSEA. CDR3 protein: CSVGRGSGGLNEQFF. The CDR3 DNA sequence: TGCAGCGTTGGGAGGGGTAGCGGGGGCCTGAATGAGCAGTTCTTC.